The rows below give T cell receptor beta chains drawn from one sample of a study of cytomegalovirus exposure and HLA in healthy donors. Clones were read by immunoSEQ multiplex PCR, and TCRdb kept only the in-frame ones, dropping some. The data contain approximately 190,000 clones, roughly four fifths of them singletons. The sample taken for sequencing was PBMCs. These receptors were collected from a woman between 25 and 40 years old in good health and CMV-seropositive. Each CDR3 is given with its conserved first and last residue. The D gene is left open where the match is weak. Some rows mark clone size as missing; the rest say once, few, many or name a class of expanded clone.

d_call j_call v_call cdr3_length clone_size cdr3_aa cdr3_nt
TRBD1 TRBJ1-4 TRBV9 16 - CASSRGQVGTNEKLFF TGTGCCAGCAGCCGGGGACAGGTGGGAACTAATGAAAAACTGTTTTTT
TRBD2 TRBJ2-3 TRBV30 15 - CAWSALLAVSDTQYF TGTGCCTGGAGTGCGCTCCTAGCGGTCTCAGATACGCAGTATTTT
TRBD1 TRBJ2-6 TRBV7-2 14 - CASSFAQGGLVLTF TGTGCCAGCAGCTTCGCACAGGGGGGTCTGGTCCTGACTTTC
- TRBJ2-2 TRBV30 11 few CAWSVNGELFF TGTGCCTGGAGTGTCAACGGGGAGCTGTTTTTT
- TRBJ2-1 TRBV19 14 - CASSIQGFYNEQFF TGTGCCAGTAGTATCCAGGGTTTCTACAATGAGCAGTTCTTC
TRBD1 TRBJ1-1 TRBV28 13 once CASRRQGGAEAFF TGTGCCAGCAGGCGACAGGGGGGAGCTGAAGCTTTCTTT
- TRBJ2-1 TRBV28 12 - CASTQNANEQFF TGTGCCAGCACCCAAAATGCGAATGAGCAGTTCTTC
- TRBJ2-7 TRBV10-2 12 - CASSGGLYEQYF TGCGCCAGCAGTGGCGGCCTCTACGAGCAGTACTTC
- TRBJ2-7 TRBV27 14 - CASSFISGPVEQYF TGTGCCAGCAGTTTTATCAGCGGCCCTGTCGAGCAGTACTTC
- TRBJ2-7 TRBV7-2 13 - CASSLARGGPRYF TGTGCCAGCAGCTTAGCGCGCGGAGGGCCGAGGTACTTC
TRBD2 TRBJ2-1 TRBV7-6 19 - CASRSHGTSSQYSYNEQFF TGTGCCAGCAGATCACACGGGACTAGCTCCCAATACTCCTACAATGAGCAGTTCTTC
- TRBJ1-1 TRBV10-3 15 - CAISEPETWHTEAFF TGTGCCATCAGTGAGCCTGAAACCTGGCACACTGAAGCTTTCTTT